Included here is one T cell receptor beta chain sequence, with context. The antigen is not known. Profiled with immunoSEQ multiplex PCR; TCRdb holds only in-frame clones, not every one. The sample lists some 2,100,000 clones; about 94% were seen once. This entry is derived from a study of shared clonotypes between healthy human individuals. Study at large: Aged between 18 and 49, the donors were two women and a few men.

Study-level results: Naive CD4 clonotypes overlapped across a few donors at about 5.3%. Rarefaction revealed incomplete sorted-subset sequencing despite large depth. Clonotype sharing among donors was expected to depend on sequencing depth.

The CDR3 extends over 19 amino acids. Germline values: CDR1 SGHAT, CDR2 FQNNGV. V shed 2 bases and J shed 2 bases, with 21 bases lying between them. The chain combines TRBV11-2 with TRBJ1-4; no clear D. This TCR came from a man between 18 and 29 years old in good health. The specimen was naive CD4+ T cells sorted from blood. Subset denoted: CD45RA+ positively selected. The CDR3 loop is CASSLQAIITDPTNEKLFF. CDR3 DNA sequence: TGTGCCAGCAGCTTACAGGCTATTATAACCGACCCTACTAATGAAAAACTGTTTTTT.